A single sample gave rise to the 22 T cell receptor beta chains below, sequenced in a study of response to subunit inactivated influenza vaccine. TCRdb independently ran MiXCR on the RT-PCR reads; one entry per CDR3 protein. The table shows about 780,000 distinct CDR3 sequences, with approximately 17% occurring only once. Sequencing used PBMCs from blood, obtained 4 to 6 days after vaccination. The receptor set was obtained from a man aged 50-59 years who received an inactivated influenza vaccine.

This chain connects TRBV5-1 to TRBJ2-7, with D perhaps being TRBD1 or TRBD2 (5 bases each). CDR1 is SGHRS and CDR2 is YFSETQ in the germline V gene. Trimming pared 2 bases from V and 2 bases from J, leaving 11 bases between. This CDR3 is built from 14 residues. The DNA for the CDR3 is TGCGCCAGCAGCTTAGAGGGGCCACCCTACGAGCAGTACTTC. As protein: CASSLEGPPYEQYF. The full variable domain, completed using reference TRBV5-1 and TRBJ2-7, is KAGVTQTPRYLIKTRGQQVTLSCSPISGHRSVSWYQQTPGQGLQFLFEYFSETQRNKGNFPGRFSGRQFSNSRSEMNVSTLELGDSALYLCASSLEGPPYEQYFGPGTRLTVT.

This chain joins TRBV7-2 and TRBJ1-2; D call uncertain. V lost 5 bases and J lost 4, with 17 bases in between. The germline CDR1 and CDR2 sequences are SGHTA and FQGNSA. The CDR3 is 15 residues long. Here the CDR3 DNA reads TGTGCCAGCAGCCCTTACTGGGCGGAGGGCTATGGCTACACCTTC. It is translated as CASSPYWAEGYGYTF.

The J gene is TRBJ2-1, the V gene TRBV10-3; 9 bases match TRBD2. The CDR3 contains 15 residues. From germline, CDR1 is ENHRY and CDR2 SYGVKD. The ends lost 2 bases at V and 3 bases at J; junction bases unmatched: 2. CDR3 in amino acids: CAISEPSGNYNEQFF. The CDR3 DNA is TGTGCCATCAGTGAGCCTAGCGGGAACTACAATGAGCAGTTCTTC.

This clonotype came up a few times. This rearrangement joins TRBV7-9 to TRBJ2-1; perhaps TRBD1 as D (6 bases). Germline CDR1 and CDR2: SEHNR and FQNEAQ (reference sequence). The CDR3 sequence is 15 residues long. V was clipped by 5 bases and J by 9 bases, with 20 bases between them. The CDR3 region has the DNA TGTGCCAGCAGCCAACTAGGGGCCCAACAGGGTGAGCAGTTCTTC. Its translation is CASSQLGAQQGEQFF.

This rearrangement joins TRBV9 to TRBJ2-3, with 8 bases lining up with TRBD2. The CDR3 consists of 17 residues. V shed 3 bases and J 7 bases; nucleotides not matched to a gene: 16. Germline-derived CDR1 and CDR2 are SGDLS and YYNGEE. CDR3 coding DNA: TGTGCCAGCAGCGGACATCAAGAGCGGGGGCTACAATATACGCAGTATTTT. Translated: CASSGHQERGLQYTQYF.

The chain carries TRBV9 and TRBJ2-1, with D perhaps TRBD1 (5 bases). The germline V gene has CDR1 SGDLS and CDR2 YYNGEE. This CDR3 comprises 13 residues. Trimming removed 4 bases at V and 10 bases at J, with 15 bases between. CDR3 loop: CASSTIQGGEQFF. The DNA for the CDR3 is TGTGCCAGCAGCACTATTCAGGGCGGCGAGCAGTTCTTC.

The sample holds a few counts of this clonotype. The chain combines TRBV12-3 or TRBV12-4 with TRBJ1-5, with D unclear. There are 12 residues in the CDR3. V gave up 8 bases and J gave up 1 base, with 6 bases separating them. The CDR3: CASGHSNQPQHF. In DNA, the CDR3 is TGTGCCAGCGGTCACAGCAATCAGCCCCAGCATTTT.

This clonotype was found a few times. The CDR3 protein is CASSQDPAQVYEQFF. CDR3 bases: TGCGCCAGCAGCCAAGACCCCGCCCAGGTGTATGAGCAGTTCTTC. V usage is TRBV4-3 and J usage is TRBJ2-1; D uncertain. The CDR3 has 15 residues. Trimming removed 0 bases at V and 8 bases at J, with 14 bases between. Per germline, CDR1 LGHNA and CDR2 YSLEER.

Here the CDR3 reads CASSRGGTKNTGELFF. The CDR3 DNA reads as TGTGCCAGCAGCCGCGGTGGGACAAAGAACACCGGGGAGCTGTTTTTT. The V and J genes are TRBV7-2 and TRBJ2-2, with D possibly TRBD1 on 6 matching bases. CDR3 length: 16 residues. V gave up 5 bases and J gave up 1 base, with 14 bases separating them. The germline gives CDR1 SGHTA, CDR2 FQGNSA.

The chain links TRBV6-2 or TRBV6-3 to TRBJ2-4; a weak D match, TRBD1 (5 bases). The V gene's germline CDR1 is MNHEY and CDR2 SVGEGT. The CDR3 is 16 amino acids. The V end was cut by 6 bases, the J end by 1 base, with 16 bases between. In nucleotides, the CDR3 is TGTGCCAGCAGCGGCGGACCTTGGGGCGCCAAAAACATTCAGTACTTC. Protein product: CASSGGPWGAKNIQYF.

This clonotype was picked up a small number of times. The gene calls are TRBV7-2 and TRBJ2-7; TRBD2 might be the D (5 bases). From germline, CDR1 is SGHTA and CDR2 FQGNSA. CDR3 size: 16 residues. Deletions cut 0 bases from V and 0 bases from J, with 12 bases between. The CDR3 protein is CASSLAAGRHSYEQYF. CDR3 DNA sequence: TGTGCCAGCAGCTTAGCGGCGGGCCGTCACTCCTACGAGCAGTACTTC. Using reference TRBV7-2 and TRBJ2-7 for the parts outside the CDR3, the full variable domain is GAGVSQSPSNKVTEKGKDVELRCDPISGHTALYWYRQSLGQGLEFLIYFQGNSAPDKSGLPSDRFSAERTGGSVSTLTIQRTQQEDSAVYLCASSLAAGRHSYEQYFGPGTRLTVT.

This clonotype was seen only a few times. The chain uses TRBV6-5 and TRBJ1-2; D is undetermined. Trimming shortened V by 0 bases and J by 6 bases, and 8 bases separated the two germline ends. Germline CDR1 MNHEY, CDR2 SVGAGI. The CDR3 covers 13 residues. The CDR3 DNA sequence: TGTGCCAGCAGTTACTCAGGGTATAATGGCTACACCTTC. Amino acid sequence: CASSYSGYNGYTF.

The chain joins TRBV5-1 to TRBJ1-2, with 9 bases that match TRBD1. The V gene end was trimmed by 4 bases and the J gene end by 5 bases; junction bases not matched to a gene: 6. Per germline, CDR1 SGHRS and CDR2 YFSETQ. The CDR3 consists of 14 residues. CDR3 residues: CASSKDRGQYGYTF. In DNA, the CDR3 is TGCGCCAGCAGCAAGGACAGGGGTCAATATGGCTACACCTTC.

This clonotype was counted between two and nine times. This chain links TRBV7-9 with TRBJ2-1; 9 nucleotides match TRBD2. The germline V gene encodes CDR1 SEHNR and CDR2 FQNEAQ (reference sequence). The CDR3 length is 15 residues. The J segment lost 10 bases and the V segment lost 8 bases, leaving 15 bases of the junction unmatched. CDR3 nucleotides: TGTGCCAGCCGCCGGATAGTGCGGGAGGGAGAAGAGCAGTTCTTC. Protein product: CASRRIVREGEEQFF. The variable domain in full, completed from reference TRBV7-9 and TRBJ2-1, reads DTGVSQNPRHKITKRGQNVTFRCDPISEHNRLYWYRQTLGQGPEFLTYFQNEAQLEKSRLLSDRFSAERPKGSFSTLEIQRTEQGDSAMYLCASRRIVREGEEQFFGPGTRLTVL.

This clonotype was observed a few times. The rearrangement joins TRBV6-2 or TRBV6-3 to TRBJ2-5; possibly TRBD2 for D (6 bases). With 6 bases removed from V and 5 bases from J, the gap between germline ends came to 13 bases. The germline CDR1 and CDR2 sequences are MNHEY and SVGEGT. The CDR3 is 13 amino acids. CDR3 sequence reads: CASRGGGVETQYF. In DNA, the CDR3 is TGTGCCAGCAGGGGCGGAGGGGTGGAGACCCAGTACTTC.

The V call is TRBV5-6, the J call TRBJ2-2; D not resolved. CDR1 and CDR2 (germline): SGHDT, YYEEEE. V was clipped by 7 bases and J by 1 base, with 14 bases between them. CDR3 size: 15 residues. This CDR3 is CASGEDPQNTGELFF. CDR3 sequence (DNA): TGTGCCAGCGGCGAGGACCCTCAGAACACCGGGGAGCTGTTTTTT.

Notes on this clonotype: The germline gene is not matched at one end of the junction; a read error may be the cause. The V call is TRBV20-1, the J call TRBJ2-1; D gene uncertain. The CDR3 consists of 15 residues. The germline CDR1 and CDR2 sequences are DFQATT and SNEGSKA (reference sequence). The CDR3 bases are TGCAGTGCTAGAGATCTCACAGATCCCTACGATGAACAGTTCTTC. Protein product: CSARDLTDPYDEQFF.

The table lists this clonotype with a few counts. This chain links TRBV20-1 with TRBJ2-7; TRBD1 is a possible D gene (6 bases). Germline V gives CDR1 DFQATT, CDR2 SNEGSKA (reference sequence). Trimming cost V 3 bases and J 1 base, with 10 bases left between them. The CDR3 is 13 residues long. The CDR3 reads CSARPGQSYEQYF. The CDR3 region has the DNA TGCAGTGCTAGGCCAGGACAGTCCTACGAGCAGTACTTC.

This sequence joins TRBV6-2 or TRBV6-3 and TRBJ2-5, with 13 positions matching TRBD2. The CDR3 loop spans 20 amino acids. V dropped 1 base and J dropped 3; count of bases not matched to a gene: 14. Germline lookup yields CDR1 MNHEY and CDR2 SVGEGT. The DNA of the CDR3 is TGTGCCAGCAGTTACTTGCCGGGACTAGCGGGACGTCAAAGAGAAGAGACCCAGTACTTC. It is translated as CASSYLPGLAGRQREETQYF.

The J gene is TRBJ1-4, the V gene TRBV12-3 or TRBV12-4; 8 nucleotides align to TRBD1. Trimming cost V 6 bases and J 7 bases; bases outside gene matches: 7. The CDR3 has 14 amino acids. CDR3 in amino acids: CASRTGVTGEKLFF. CDR3 DNA sequence: TGTGCCAGCAGGACAGGGGTGACAGGTGAAAAACTGTTTTTT.

J is TRBJ1-5 and V is TRBV6-2 or TRBV6-3; D is uncertain. Germline values: CDR1 MNHEY, CDR2 SVGEGT. The CDR3 is made up of 17 amino acids. Trimming left V 6 bases short and J 4 bases short, with 22 bases between. The CDR3 protein is CASRNVGSLTLNQPQHF. For the CDR3, the DNA is TGTGCCAGCAGAAACGTTGGGAGTCTCACCCTAAATCAGCCCCAGCATTTT.

In the case of this clonotype: A read error is possible here, since a much larger clone lies one base away. V usage is TRBV7-2 and J usage is TRBJ2-1; maybe TRBD2 (5 bases). Germline V CDR1 and CDR2: SGHTA, FQGNSA. There are 12 residues in the CDR3. Trimming removed 5 bases from V and 15 bases from J, with 17 bases in between. In DNA, the CDR3 is TGTGCCAGCAGCACACGGGCTAGCTGGGTGTTCTTC. This sequence encodes CASSTRASWVFF.